This T cell receptor (beta chain) emerged from a study of technical replicates of blood from a handful of donors. The germline gives CDR1 SGHRS, CDR2 YFSETQ. V was clipped by 4 bases and J by 6 bases; unmatched bases: 6. The length of the CDR3 is 13 residues. Data came from immunoSEQ multiplex PCR; TCRdb stores just in-frame clones and leaves some out. The table records tens of thousands of clones, 95% to 98% of them present only once. J is TRBJ1-1 and V is TRBV5-1, with 7 bases lining up with TRBD1. This clonotype was sampled from a human donor in good health. Sequencing was performed on T cells isolated from PBMCs. This CDR3 reads CASSVDRVSEAFF. CDR3 DNA sequence: TGCGCCAGCAGCGTAGACAGGGTGTCTGAAGCTTTCTTT.